This TCR beta chain was identified during a study of shared clonotypes between healthy human individuals. Looking at the study overall: Donors were a couple of women and a few men aged 18 to 49. Study-wide results and limits: Represented genetic and exposure-history diversity was restricted by having few donors. Compared with memory subsets, naive subsets generally had larger estimated richness.

The method was immunoSEQ multiplex PCR; TCRdb's version includes in-frame clones alone and lacks a portion of them. The repertoire holds over a million clones, with approximately 70% as singletons. J lost 1 base, V lost 6 bases, and 7 bases had no gene match. Germline V gives CDR1 SNHLY, CDR2 FYNNEI. This CDR3 is 16 amino acids long. Of note for this clone: Antigen unknown.

The chain recombines TRBV2 with TRBJ2-5; 11 bases agree with TRBD2. Material: memory CD4+ T cells sorted from blood. The subset was: CD45RA-negative fraction. This clonotype was sampled from a man younger than 30 in good health. The CDR3: CASSRLAGLIQETQYF. The DNA of the CDR3 is TGTGCCAGCAGCCGACTAGCGGGGTTGATCCAAGAGACCCAGTACTTC.